These 5 T cell receptor beta chains were all obtained from the same sample, sequenced in a study of blood T cell repertoires in COVID-19 (dated by TCRdb to the early 2020s). Library construction relied on the immunoSEQ multiplex PCR assay. This is the immuneACCESS table as TCRdb keeps it, with only in-frame sequences that have V and J called. A part of the clones is gone; compared with another copy, unresolved V genes explain less than half, and the rest is unexplained. This sample gives under 200,000 clones in total; around 85% of them show up just once. The biggest ten clones account for over 9.5% of the sample. The sample taken for sequencing was peripheral blood. These receptors were obtained from a woman aged 55-69 years with COVID-19, enrolled during active disease.

CDR3 in amino acids: CASSRAAGVHTQAFF. CDR3 coding DNA: TGTGCCAGTAGTAGGGCGGCGGGTGTCCACACACAAGCTTTCTTT. The gene calls are TRBV19 and TRBJ1-1, with D unclear. The germline CDR1 and CDR2 sequences are LNHDA and SQIVND (reference sequence). The CDR3 is 15 residues long. The V end was cut by 4 bases, the J end by 9 bases, with 21 bases between. Supplemented by reference TRBV19 and TRBJ1-1, the full variable domain reads DGGITQSPKYLFRKEGQNVTLSCEQNLNHDAMYWYRQDPGQGLRLIYYSQIVNDFQKGDIAEGYSVSREKKESFPLTVTSAQKNPTAFYLCASSRAAGVHTQAFFGQGTRLTVV.

About this clone itself: The sample has other DNA sequences that encode this CDR3 too. This rearrangement joins TRBV3-1 (or the pseudogene TRBV3-2) to TRBJ2-7, with a tentative D call TRBD1 (5 bases). Germline V gene data show CDR1 as LGHDT and CDR2 as YNNKEL (reference sequence). Trimming cost V 1 base and J 0 bases, with 7 bases left between them. The CDR3 is 14 residues long. CDR3 sequence reads: CASSQGQGSYEQYF. Written as DNA, the CDR3 is TGTGCCAGCAGCCAAGGGCAGGGCTCCTACGAGCAGTACTTC.

The rearrangement joins TRBV5-4 to TRBJ2-7; tentative D call: TRBD2 (7 bases). Trimming removed 3 bases at V and 1 base at J, with 17 bases between. This CDR3 contains 16 residues. The germline V gene has CDR1 SGHNT and CDR2 YYREEE (reference sequence). The CDR3 is CASSSGRGTVSYEQYF. The CDR3 DNA follows: TGTGCCAGCAGCTCAGGGAGGGGGACGGTTTCCTACGAGCAGTACTTC. Drawing the rest from reference TRBV5-4 and TRBJ2-7, the complete variable domain is ETGVTQSPTHLIKTRGQQVTLRCSSQSGHNTVSWYQQALGQGPQFIFQYYREEENGRGNFPPRFSGLQFPNYSSELNVNALELDDSALYLCASSSGRGTVSYEQYFGPGTRLTVT.

The rearrangement joins TRBV30 to TRBJ1-5; maybe TRBD1 (5 bases). The germline CDR1 and CDR2 sequences are GTSNPN and SVGIG (reference sequence). The V gene lost 0 bases and the J gene lost 5 bases, with 14 bases spanning the gap. The CDR3 has 15 amino acids. The DNA of the CDR3 is TGTGCCTGGAGTGTATTTTCGGGGGTTGATCAGCCCCAGCATTTT. Its protein product is CAWSVFSGVDQPQHF. The whole variable domain, remainder taken from reference TRBV30 and TRBJ1-5, is SQTIHQWPATLVQPVGSPLSLECTVEGTSNPNLYWYRQAAGRGLQLLFYSVGIGQISSEVPQNLSASRPQDRQFILSSKKLLLSDSGFYLCAWSVFSGVDQPQHFGDGTRLSIL.

The chain combines TRBV7-2 with TRBJ2-3, with no clear D. Germline V lookup: CDR1 SGHTA, CDR2 FQGNSA. Trimming left V 5 bases short and J 0 bases short, with 9 bases between. This CDR3 region has 14 residues. The CDR3 DNA is TGTGCCAGCAGCATTTCCACTAGCACAGATACGCAGTATTTT. It translates to CASSISTSTDTQYF.